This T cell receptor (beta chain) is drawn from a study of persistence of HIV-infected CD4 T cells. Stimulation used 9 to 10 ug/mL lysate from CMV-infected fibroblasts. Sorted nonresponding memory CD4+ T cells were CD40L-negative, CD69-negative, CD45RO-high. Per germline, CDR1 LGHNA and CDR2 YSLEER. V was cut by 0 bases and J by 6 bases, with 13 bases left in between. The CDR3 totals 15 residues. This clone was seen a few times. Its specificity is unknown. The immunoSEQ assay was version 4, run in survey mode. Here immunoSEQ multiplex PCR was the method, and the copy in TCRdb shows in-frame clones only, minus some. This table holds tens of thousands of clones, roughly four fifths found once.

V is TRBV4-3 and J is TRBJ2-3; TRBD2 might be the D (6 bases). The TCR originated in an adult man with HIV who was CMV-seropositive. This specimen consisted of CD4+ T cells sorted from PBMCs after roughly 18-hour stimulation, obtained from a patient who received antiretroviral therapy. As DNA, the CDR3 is TGCGCCAGCAGCCAAGATAGGGCGGGGTGGGATACGCAGTATTTT. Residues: CASSQDRAGWDTQYF.